Sequencing of this TCR beta chain was carried out in a study of blood T cell repertoires in COVID-19. On the study more broadly: Samples of COVID-19 (acute and convalescent) were obtained from the United States, Italy and Spain. From T cells, B-cell-depleted T cells, or PBMCs came the material, which was cDNA or gDNA.

Under the authors' procedure: Estimated nucleated cell counts came from reference gene primer amplification. Clones were read by immunoSEQ multiplex PCR, and TCRdb kept only the in-frame ones, dropping some. V and J calls and clone size are copied from that table; D and trimming were computed from the DNA. The data show fewer than 250,000 clones, about 90% seen once. V lost 7 bases to trimming and J lost 4 bases, with 11 bases between them. Germline-derived CDR1 and CDR2 are ENHRY and SYGVKD. This CDR3 comprises 13 residues. The sample was peripheral blood. The TCR was taken from a man aged 25 to 40 with acute or convalescent COVID-19. This chain uses TRBV10-3 with TRBJ1-3; no firm D call. CDR3 sequence (DNA): TGTGCCATCACTCCACTGCCGGGAAACACCATATATTTT. Translation: CAITPLPGNTIYF.